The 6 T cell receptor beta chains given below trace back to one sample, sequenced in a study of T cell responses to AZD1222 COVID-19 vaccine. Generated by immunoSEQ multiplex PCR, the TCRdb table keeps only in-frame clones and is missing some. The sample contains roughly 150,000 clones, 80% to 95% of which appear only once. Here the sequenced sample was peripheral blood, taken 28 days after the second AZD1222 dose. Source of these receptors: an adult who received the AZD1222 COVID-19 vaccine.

Written as DNA, the CDR3 is TGTGCCAGCAGCTTACGACAGGGGGGGACCCAGTACTTC. As protein: CASSLRQGGTQYF. The chain links TRBV7-3 to TRBJ2-5, with 9 bases lining up with TRBD1. Trimming took 2 bases from V and 7 from J; bases not matched to a gene: 2. The CDR3 runs to 13 residues. Germline values: CDR1 SGHTA, CDR2 FQGTGA.

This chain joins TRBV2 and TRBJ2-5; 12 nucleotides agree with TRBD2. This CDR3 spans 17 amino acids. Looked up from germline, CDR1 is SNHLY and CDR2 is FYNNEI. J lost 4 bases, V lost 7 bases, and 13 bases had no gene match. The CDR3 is CASIVTSGRFGIETQYF. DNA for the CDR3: TGTGCCAGCATTGTGACTAGCGGGAGATTTGGCATAGAGACCCAGTACTTC.

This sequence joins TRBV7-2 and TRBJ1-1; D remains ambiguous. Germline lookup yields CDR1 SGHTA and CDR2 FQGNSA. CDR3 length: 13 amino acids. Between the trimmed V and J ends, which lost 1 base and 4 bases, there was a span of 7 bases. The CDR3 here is CASSLEGITEAFF. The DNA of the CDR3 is TGTGCCAGCAGCTTAGAAGGTATCACTGAAGCTTTCTTT.

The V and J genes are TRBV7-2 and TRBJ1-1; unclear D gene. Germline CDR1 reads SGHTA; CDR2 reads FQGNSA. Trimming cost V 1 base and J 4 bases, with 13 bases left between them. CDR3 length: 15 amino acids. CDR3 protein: CASSLELRTGTEAFF. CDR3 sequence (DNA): TGTGCCAGCAGCTTAGAACTCCGAACGGGCACTGAAGCTTTCTTT.

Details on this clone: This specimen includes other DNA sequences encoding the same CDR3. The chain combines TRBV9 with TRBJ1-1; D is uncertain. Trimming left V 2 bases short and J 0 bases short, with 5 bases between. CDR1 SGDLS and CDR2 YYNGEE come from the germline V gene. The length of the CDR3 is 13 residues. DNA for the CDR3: TGTGCCAGCAGCGTTTCCGTGAACACTGAAGCTTTCTTT. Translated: CASSVSVNTEAFF. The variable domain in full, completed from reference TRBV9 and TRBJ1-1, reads DSGVTQTPKHLITATGQRVTLRCSPRSGDLSVYWYQQSLDQGLQFLIQYYNGEERAKGNILERFSAQQFPDLHSELNLSSLELGDSALYFCASSVSVNTEAFFGQGTRLTVV.

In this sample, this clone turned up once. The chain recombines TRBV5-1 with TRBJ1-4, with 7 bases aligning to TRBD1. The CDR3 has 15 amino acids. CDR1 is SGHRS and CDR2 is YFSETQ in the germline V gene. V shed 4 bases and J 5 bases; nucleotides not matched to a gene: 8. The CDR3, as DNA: TGCGCCAGCAGCCCGGGACAGCGCCCCAATGAAAAACTGTTTTTT. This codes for CASSPGQRPNEKLFF.